Listed below are T cell receptor beta chains from one sample, sequenced in a study of blood T cell repertoires in COVID-19. TCRdb's copy holds only in-frame clones and misses some; the assay was immunoSEQ multiplex PCR. The sample yields 200,000 to 300,000 clones, about nine tenths seen once. The sequenced sample was peripheral blood. These receptors were collected from a man between 35 and 55 years old who had recovered from COVID-19. Each CDR3 is given with its conserved first and last residue. A D gene is named only where the DNA matches it firmly. A clone size is listed for some rows: how often the clone was seen (once, few, many), or a class if it is expanded.

v_gene	d_gene	abundance	j_gene	CDR3nt	CDR3aa
TRBV7-8	TRBD1	once	TRBJ2-7	TGTGCCAGCGGAAACCCGACAGGGGCGGGCTACGAGCAGTACTTC	CASGNPTGAGYEQYF
TRBV6-5	TRBD1	-	TRBJ1-3	TGTGCCAGCAGAGAGGGGACAGGAGGTGGAAACACCATATATTTT	CASREGTGGGNTIYF
TRBV6-2/TRBV6-3	TRBD1	-	TRBJ1-2	TGTGCCAGCAGCGAATGGAATCCGGGACAGGGGGGACATGGCTACACCTTC	CASSEWNPGQGGHGYTF
TRBV7-2	-	-	TRBJ2-3	TGTGCCAGCATGCGGTCTGCGGGGATGGATACGCAGTATTTT	CASMRSAGMDTQYF
TRBV7-8	-	-	TRBJ1-2	TGTGCCAGCAGCAACGGGCAGGGCCGTTATGGCTACACCTTC	CASSNGQGRYGYTF
TRBV5-1	TRBD2	-	TRBJ2-3	TGCGCCAGCAGCCCCCTAGCGGGTTCTAGCACAGATACGCAGTATTTT	CASSPLAGSSTDTQYF
TRBV29-1	-	-	TRBJ1-2	TGCAGCGTCGATTGGACGGAGGCGAACTATGGCTACACCTTC	CSVDWTEANYGYTF
TRBV18	TRBD1	-	TRBJ1-5	TGTGCCAGCTCACCAGACCGGGACAGGGGACACTATAGCAATCAGCCCCAGCATTTT	CASSPDRDRGHYSNQPQHF
TRBV6-5	-	-	TRBJ2-2	TGTGCCAGCAGTTACCAGCCCGGGACCGGGGAGCTGTTTTTT	CASSYQPGTGELFF
TRBV7-3	-	-	TRBJ2-7	TGTGCCAGCCCCTTGGGCTGGATCTCCTACGAGCAGTACTTC	CASPLGWISYEQYF
TRBV3-1/TRBV3-2	TRBD2	-	TRBJ2-2	TGTGCCAGCAGCCAAGCACTAGCGGGGGGGGACACCGGGGAGCTGTTTTTT	CASSQALAGGDTGELFF
TRBV19	TRBD2	-	TRBJ2-7	TGTGCCAGTAGTATAGACCTAGCGGGCACCTACGAGCAGTACTTC	CASSIDLAGTYEQYF
TRBV7-9	-	-	TRBJ2-1	TGTGCCAGCAGCCCCAAGGTGGAGGGCCTCTTGGGCGATGAGCAGTTCTTC	CASSPKVEGLLGDEQFF
TRBV18	-	-	TRBJ2-2	TGTGCCAGCTCACCAAAGGCAGGGACCGGGGAGCTGTTTTTT	CASSPKAGTGELFF
TRBV2	-	-	TRBJ2-1	TGTGCCAGCCGGATCGAGAGGGCCGAGCAGTTCTTC	CASRIERAEQFF
TRBV7-2	TRBD1	-	TRBJ1-3	TGTGCCAGCAGCTTCCGGACAGGGGGCGATGGAAACACCATATATTTT	CASSFRTGGDGNTIYF
TRBV2	-	-	TRBJ1-2	TGTGCCAGCAGTGACTCAAGGGGCGGCTACACCTTC	CASSDSRGGYTF
TRBV12-5	-	-	TRBJ1-6	TGTGCTAGTGGCTCAGGGACACCAGCCGCACCCCTCCACTTT	CASGSGTPAAPLHF
TRBV5-6	TRBD2	-	TRBJ2-3	TGTGCCAGCAGCTTTGGGGGGATAGTAGCGGGGACCACAGATACGCAGTATTTT	CASSFGGIVAGTTDTQYF
TRBV18	-	few	TRBJ1-2	TGTGCCAGCTCACCACCTGTAGACCGAGGGAGCTATGGCTACACCTTC	CASSPPVDRGSYGYTF
TRBV5-4	-	-	TRBJ1-1	TGTGCCAGCAGCTCCGCGCGGGGGCTGAACACTGAAGCTTTCTTT	CASSSARGLNTEAFF
TRBV5-5	-	-	TRBJ2-3	TGTGCCAGCAGCCGGACAGGGAGGGAGGCAGATACGCAGTATTTT	CASSRTGREADTQYF
TRBV6-4	-	-	TRBJ2-1	TGTGCCAGCAGTGAGGCAGAAAGGGGTGAGCAGTTCTTC	CASSEAERGEQFF
TRBV21-1	-	-	TRBJ2-3	TGTGCCAGCAGCAAAGCCGCGGGGGGGGGAACAGATACGCAGTATTTT	CASSKAAGGGTDTQYF
TRBV4-2	-	-	TRBJ2-1	TGTGCCAGCAGCCAAGATGAGGGCCTTGTAAGCAATGAGCAGTTCTTC	CASSQDEGLVSNEQFF
TRBV15	-	-	TRBJ1-4	TGTGCCACCAGCAGAGTTGAAGGAGCTTTCGAAAAACTGTTTTTT	CATSRVEGAFEKLFF
TRBV27	TRBD2	-	TRBJ2-3	TGTGCCAGCAGTCGACCCCGGGGACTAGCTGGCACAGATACGCAGTATTTT	CASSRPRGLAGTDTQYF
TRBV9	-	-	TRBJ2-2	TGTGCCAGCAGCGACCACGGCGGCGTAGGGGAGCTGTTTTTT	CASSDHGGVGELFF
TRBV2	TRBD2	once	TRBJ2-7	TGTGCCAGCAGTGCTGATTTCGGGGGGGATAACGAGCAGTACTTC	CASSADFGGDNEQYF
TRBV27	TRBD2	-	TRBJ2-7	TGTGCCAGCAGTTTAGTAGCGGGAACCTACGAGCAGTACTTC	CASSLVAGTYEQYF
TRBV27	TRBD2	-	TRBJ2-5	TGTGCCAGCAGTTCCCCGGGGGGTAGCGGGAGGACCACCCAGTACTTC	CASSSPGGSGRTTQYF
TRBV24-1	TRBD1	-	TRBJ1-6	TGTGCCACCAGGGGGACAGCCCCGAGCTCCTATAATTCACCCCTCCACTTT	CATRGTAPSSYNSPLHF
TRBV10-3	-	-	TRBJ2-1	TGTGCCATCAGTCGCGGCGCGAGCTCCTACAATGAGCAGTTCTTC	CAISRGASSYNEQFF
TRBV6-5	TRBD1	-	TRBJ2-2	TGTGCCAGCAGTTACTCCGGGACAGGGGTCACCGGGGAGCTGTTTTTT	CASSYSGTGVTGELFF
TRBV6-5	-	-	TRBJ2-7	TGTGCCAGCAGAGCGACAGAACTTGCCTACGAGCAGTACTTC	CASRATELAYEQYF
TRBV7-9	-	-	TRBJ2-7	TGTGCCAGCAGCTTAGTAGGGAGGGAGCAGTACTTC	CASSLVGREQYF
TRBV7-2	TRBD2	-	TRBJ2-2	TGTGCCAGCAGCTTAGGGGGGAGGGCCGGCACCGGGGAGCTGTTTTTT	CASSLGGRAGTGELFF
TRBV27	TRBD1	-	TRBJ2-5	TGTGCCAGCAGTTCTCAACCGACAGGGGGCAGGGAGACCCAGTACTTC	CASSSQPTGGRETQYF
TRBV7-8	TRBD2	-	TRBJ2-2	TGTGCCAGCAGCTGGACTAGCGGCAACACCGGGGAGCTGTTTTTT	CASSWTSGNTGELFF
TRBV5-4	-	-	TRBJ2-1	TGTGCCAGCAGCTTGAAGCGGCTAACCTCCTACAATGAGCAGTTCTTC	CASSLKRLTSYNEQFF
TRBV7-9	TRBD1	-	TRBJ1-1	TGTGCCAGCAGCTTAGATCGACAGGGAAGAGCTTTCTTT	CASSLDRQGRAFF
TRBV4-1	-	-	TRBJ2-7	TGCGCCAGCAGCCATATAGCGGAGTCGGTGTACGAGCAGTACTTC	CASSHIAESVYEQYF
TRBV10-3	TRBD1	-	TRBJ2-7	TGTGCCATCAGCGGGTTAATTGGGACAGGGTCCTACGAGCAGTACTTC	CAISGLIGTGSYEQYF
TRBV27	-	-	TRBJ1-5	TGTGCCAGCAGTTTGACGGGGTTCGGGCAGCCCCAGCATTTT	CASSLTGFGQPQHF
TRBV7-6	-	-	TRBJ1-1	TGTGCCAGCAGCCCCGGCAGGGTGGGAACTGAAGCTTTCTTT	CASSPGRVGTEAFF
TRBV27	TRBD1	-	TRBJ2-1	TGTGCCAGCAGTTTACGAGACAGGGGGCAAGATGAGCAGTTCTTC	CASSLRDRGQDEQFF
TRBV15	TRBD1	-	TRBJ1-3	TGTGCCACCAGCAGAGGGACAGGGGAGGGACGTCGAAACACCATATATTTT	CATSRGTGEGRRNTIYF
TRBV12-3/TRBV12-4	-	-	TRBJ2-3	TGTGCCAGCAGTTCGTCTGGACTTACGCAGTATTTT	CASSSSGLTQYF
TRBV7-2	-	-	TRBJ1-6	TGTGCCAGCAGCTTCCAAGGGGGTTGGGGAAATAATTCACCCCTCCACTTT	CASSFQGGWGNNSPLHF
TRBV19	TRBD1	few	TRBJ2-7	TGTGCCAGTAGTGGTAGGACAGGGAGAGGAAACGAGCAGTACTTC	CASSGRTGRGNEQYF
TRBV19	-	-	TRBJ2-1	TGTGCCAGTAAGTCCGGTGAGCAGTTCTTC	CASKSGEQFF
TRBV9	-	-	TRBJ2-7	TGTGCCAGCAGCCCGATAGGGCTAGCTTCCTACGAGCAGTACTTC	CASSPIGLASYEQYF
TRBV6-5	-	once	TRBJ2-6	TGTGCCAGCAGTCAGGGTAATGGGGCCAACGTCCTGACTTTC	CASSQGNGANVLTF
TRBV30	TRBD2	-	TRBJ2-5	TGTGCCTGGAGTGGGCTAGCGGGAGGGCCGGGAGAGACCCAGTACTTC	CAWSGLAGGPGETQYF
TRBV14	-	-	TRBJ2-1	TGTGCCAGCAGCCAGGTACTCGGGAATGAGCAGTTCTTC	CASSQVLGNEQFF
TRBV3-1/TRBV3-2	-	-	TRBJ2-5	TGTGCCAGCAGCCAATACCGCGGCCAAGAGACCCAGTACTTC	CASSQYRGQETQYF
TRBV19	-	-	TRBJ2-7	TGTGCCAGTAGTATCCCCAGAGGGGGCGAGCAGTACTTC	CASSIPRGGEQYF
TRBV2	-	few	TRBJ1-6	TGTGCCAGGGCCTTGAGGGGAGGCAGCTCCTATAATTCACCCCTCCACTTT	CARALRGGSSYNSPLHF
TRBV5-5	TRBD1	-	TRBJ2-1	TGTGCCAGCAGCTCCTACAGGGGTTCTGGCTCCTACAATGAGCAGTTCTTC	CASSSYRGSGSYNEQFF
TRBV7-6	TRBD1	once	TRBJ1-6	TGTGCCAGCAGCGCACAGGGGAAGAGGGATTCACCCCTCCACTTT	CASSAQGKRDSPLHF